This passage covers 16 T cell receptor beta chains from one sample sequenced in a study of metastatic and nonmetastatic thyroid tumors. MiXCR reprocessed the PCR reads for TCRdb. Of about 64,000 clones listed, around 15% are singletons. Treatment of any kind had been given to no patient before thyroid surgery. The sample consisted of blood. The receptors stem from a male donor with papillary thyroid cancer or a benign thyroid nodule (not recorded which). Some clones in this sample may be carry-over from other donors' samples.

Ten or more counts support this clone. The chain couples TRBV12-5 to TRBJ2-7; D may be TRBD1 (6 bases). This CDR3 has 16 amino acids. Germline V gene lookup returns CDR1 LGHNT and CDR2 FRNRAP. V dropped 2 bases and J dropped 3 bases, with 17 bases sitting between them. CDR3 protein: CASGLKVQGKHYEQYF. The CDR3 DNA is TGTGCTAGTGGTTTGAAGGTACAGGGTAAGCACTACGAGCAGTACTTC.

Turning to this clone: A read error is possible here, since a much larger clone lies one base away. The V gene is TRBV11-1, the J gene TRBJ1-2, with 12 positions matching TRBD1. The J segment lost 4 bases and the V segment lost 3 bases, leaving 9 bases of the junction unmatched. The CDR3 contains 17 residues. CDR1 SGHAT and CDR2 FQDESV come from the germline V gene (reference sequence). The CDR3 bases are TGTGCCAGCAGCTTTGGGGACAGGGGGCACTACGGCTATGGCTACACCTTC. This gives the protein CASSFGDRGHYGYGYTF.

A word on this clone: Since no conserved phenylalanine or tryptophan closes the CDR3, a read error is the likely cause. J is TRBJ1-6 and V is TRBV6-5; no reliable D call. Germline V CDR1 and CDR2: MNHEY, SVGAGI. The CDR3 covers 15 residues. CDR3 amino acids: CASIYSEVWGSPLHL. CDR3 nucleotide sequence: TGTGCCAGCATTTACTCGGAAGTTTGGGGTTCACCCCTCCACCTT.

This clone was counted ten times or more. The V call is TRBV9, the J call TRBJ2-2, with TRBD2 matching 14 bases. The CDR3 has 15 residues. Germline V lookup: CDR1 SGDLS, CDR2 YYNGEE. The V and J ends lost 5 bases and 6 bases, in that order; junction bases with no gene match: 3. CDR3 coding DNA: TGTGCCAGCAGAGGGACTAGCGGGAGCGCCGGGGAGCTGTTTTTT. Encoded protein: CASRGTSGSAGELFF. Looking up the rest from reference TRBV9 and TRBJ2-2 gives the full variable domain: DSGVTQTPKHLITATGQRVTLRCSPRSGDLSVYWYQQSLDQGLQFLIQYYNGEERAKGNILERFSAQQFPDLHSELNLSSLELGDSALYFCASRGTSGSAGELFFGEGSRLTVL.

A few counts support this clone. The chain uses TRBV28 and TRBJ1-1; 7 nucleotides match TRBD1. There are 15 residues in the CDR3. Germline-derived CDR1 and CDR2 are MDHEN and SYDVKM. The junction had 7 bases not matched to a gene; V was cut back by 5 bases and J by 1 base. The CDR3 spells CASSPGTVENTEAFF. The CDR3 region has the DNA TGTGCCAGCAGTCCCGGGACAGTCGAGAACACTGAAGCTTTCTTT.

This clone was counted at least ten times. This chain links TRBV5-5 with TRBJ1-6, with no clear D. The V and J ends lost 3 bases and 0 bases respectively, with 10 bases between them. The CDR3 totals 16 residues. CDR1 is SGHKS, CDR2 YYEKEE, per germline (reference sequence). CDR3: CASSSSTSSYNSPLHF. The CDR3, as DNA: TGTGCCAGCAGCTCCAGTACTAGCTCCTATAATTCACCCCTCCACTTT.

This clone was picked up many times. The rearrangement links TRBV5-1 to TRBJ1-1; D unresolved. This CDR3 contains 12 residues. Trimming cost V 4 bases and J 7 bases, with 11 bases left between them. Germline V lookup: CDR1 SGHRS, CDR2 YFSETQ. Here the CDR3 DNA reads TGCGCCAGCAGCGCCACCTTAGATGAAGCTTTCTTT. This sequence encodes CASSATLDEAFF.

There are many counts of this clone. The V gene is TRBV20-1, the J gene TRBJ2-3; TRBD2 agrees at 9 bases. The ends lost 1 base at V and 6 bases at J; junction bases unmatched: 8. This CDR3 spans 15 amino acids. Germline V gives CDR1 DFQATT, CDR2 SNEGSKA (reference sequence). The DNA for the CDR3 is TGCAGTGCTAGAGGCGCGGGAGGGGTTATTGATACGCAGTATTTT. Its translation is CSARGAGGVIDTQYF.

This clone was counted ten times or more. The chain combines TRBV6-2 or TRBV6-3 with TRBJ1-5, with a tentative D call TRBD1 (5 bases). CDR3 size: 14 residues. Trimming removed 4 bases at V and 3 bases at J, with 10 bases between. Germline CDR1 reads MNHEY; CDR2 reads SVGEGT. Here the CDR3 DNA reads TGTGCCAGCAGTTGGAGGGGCGACAATCAGCCCCAGCATTTT. Protein sequence: CASSWRGDNQPQHF.

This clone was recorded a few times. One end of the junction fails to match germline, which may point to a read error. CDR3 bases: TGTGCCAGCAGCTTAGCGCTTCCCGGAAGAGCCACTGAAGCTTTCTTT. This translates into CASSLALPGRATEAFF. V usage is TRBV12-3 or TRBV12-4 and J usage is TRBJ1-1; D uncertain. There are 16 residues in the CDR3.

This clone has at least ten counts. The V call is TRBV28, the J call TRBJ2-2, with 7 bases lining up with TRBD1. The CDR3 runs 13 residues. The V gene's germline CDR1 is MDHEN and CDR2 SYDVKM. V trimming: 10 bases; J trimming: 5 bases; junction bases outside the gene matches: 7. The CDR3 loop reads CAIRQGVTGELFF. In DNA, the CDR3 is TGTGCCATCAGACAGGGAGTGACCGGGGAGCTGTTTTTT. The full variable domain, its missing parts supplied by reference TRBV28 and TRBJ2-2, is DVKVTQSSRYLVKRTGEKVFLECVQDMDHENMFWYRQDPGLGLRLIYFSYDVKMKEKGDIPEGYSVSREKKERFSLILESASTNQTSMYLCAIRQGVTGELFFGEGSRLTVL.

V usage is TRBV2 and J usage is TRBJ2-1; the D is unclear. V lost 5 bases, J lost 1 base, and 9 bases lay in between. CDR1 and CDR2 from the germline V gene are SNHLY and FYNNEI. The CDR3 contains 14 residues. The CDR3 loop is CASSRQASYNEQFF. The CDR3 DNA follows: TGTGCCAGCAGTAGGCAGGCGTCCTACAATGAGCAGTTCTTC.

This clone turned up a few times. Mismatch with germline at one junction end may stem from a read error. The chain has TRBV15 and TRBJ2-5; TRBD2 agrees at 7 bases. Looked up from germline, CDR1 is LNHNV and CDR2 is YYDKDF (reference sequence). This CDR3 spans 14 amino acids. This chain's CDR3 is CSTSFRLAGETQYF. The CDR3 DNA is TGTTCCACCAGCTTTCGACTAGCAGGAGAGACCCAGTACTTC.

The sample holds a few counts of this clone. One end of the junction fails to match germline, which may point to a read error. This chain connects TRBV28 to TRBJ2-7; TRBD2 agrees at 10 bases. The germline CDR1 and CDR2 sequences are MDHEN and SYDVKM. The CDR3 runs 14 residues. The CDR3 coding sequence is TGTGCCAGCAGTCTAGCGGGGGACTCCTACGAGCATTACTTC. Translating gives CASSLAGDSYEHYF.

With respect to this clone: With a much larger clone just one base away, this may be a read error. The chain carries TRBV4-3 and TRBJ2-1, with D perhaps TRBD2 (6 bases). Trimming removed 0 bases at V and 4 bases at J, with 16 bases between. CDR3 length equals 17 residues. Per the germline V gene, CDR1 is LGHNA and CDR2 is YSLEER. The CDR3 bases are TGCGCCAGCAGCCAAGATCCTAGCGTAGAAGGGTACAATGAGCAGTTCTTC. Residues: CASSQDPSVEGYNEQFF.

Regarding this clone: This may arise from a read error, as a much more abundant clone is one base away. Other DNA sequences in the same sample also yield this CDR3. The genes are TRBV2 and TRBJ2-1; the match to TRBD1 covers 10 bases. This CDR3 has 13 residues. The ends lost 8 bases at V and 7 bases at J; junction bases unmatched: 5. The germline V gene encodes CDR1 SNHLY and CDR2 FYNNEI. In DNA form, the CDR3 reads TGTGCCAGCCCTAGACAGGGGGCTAATGAGCAGTTCTTC. This translates into CASPRQGANEQFF.